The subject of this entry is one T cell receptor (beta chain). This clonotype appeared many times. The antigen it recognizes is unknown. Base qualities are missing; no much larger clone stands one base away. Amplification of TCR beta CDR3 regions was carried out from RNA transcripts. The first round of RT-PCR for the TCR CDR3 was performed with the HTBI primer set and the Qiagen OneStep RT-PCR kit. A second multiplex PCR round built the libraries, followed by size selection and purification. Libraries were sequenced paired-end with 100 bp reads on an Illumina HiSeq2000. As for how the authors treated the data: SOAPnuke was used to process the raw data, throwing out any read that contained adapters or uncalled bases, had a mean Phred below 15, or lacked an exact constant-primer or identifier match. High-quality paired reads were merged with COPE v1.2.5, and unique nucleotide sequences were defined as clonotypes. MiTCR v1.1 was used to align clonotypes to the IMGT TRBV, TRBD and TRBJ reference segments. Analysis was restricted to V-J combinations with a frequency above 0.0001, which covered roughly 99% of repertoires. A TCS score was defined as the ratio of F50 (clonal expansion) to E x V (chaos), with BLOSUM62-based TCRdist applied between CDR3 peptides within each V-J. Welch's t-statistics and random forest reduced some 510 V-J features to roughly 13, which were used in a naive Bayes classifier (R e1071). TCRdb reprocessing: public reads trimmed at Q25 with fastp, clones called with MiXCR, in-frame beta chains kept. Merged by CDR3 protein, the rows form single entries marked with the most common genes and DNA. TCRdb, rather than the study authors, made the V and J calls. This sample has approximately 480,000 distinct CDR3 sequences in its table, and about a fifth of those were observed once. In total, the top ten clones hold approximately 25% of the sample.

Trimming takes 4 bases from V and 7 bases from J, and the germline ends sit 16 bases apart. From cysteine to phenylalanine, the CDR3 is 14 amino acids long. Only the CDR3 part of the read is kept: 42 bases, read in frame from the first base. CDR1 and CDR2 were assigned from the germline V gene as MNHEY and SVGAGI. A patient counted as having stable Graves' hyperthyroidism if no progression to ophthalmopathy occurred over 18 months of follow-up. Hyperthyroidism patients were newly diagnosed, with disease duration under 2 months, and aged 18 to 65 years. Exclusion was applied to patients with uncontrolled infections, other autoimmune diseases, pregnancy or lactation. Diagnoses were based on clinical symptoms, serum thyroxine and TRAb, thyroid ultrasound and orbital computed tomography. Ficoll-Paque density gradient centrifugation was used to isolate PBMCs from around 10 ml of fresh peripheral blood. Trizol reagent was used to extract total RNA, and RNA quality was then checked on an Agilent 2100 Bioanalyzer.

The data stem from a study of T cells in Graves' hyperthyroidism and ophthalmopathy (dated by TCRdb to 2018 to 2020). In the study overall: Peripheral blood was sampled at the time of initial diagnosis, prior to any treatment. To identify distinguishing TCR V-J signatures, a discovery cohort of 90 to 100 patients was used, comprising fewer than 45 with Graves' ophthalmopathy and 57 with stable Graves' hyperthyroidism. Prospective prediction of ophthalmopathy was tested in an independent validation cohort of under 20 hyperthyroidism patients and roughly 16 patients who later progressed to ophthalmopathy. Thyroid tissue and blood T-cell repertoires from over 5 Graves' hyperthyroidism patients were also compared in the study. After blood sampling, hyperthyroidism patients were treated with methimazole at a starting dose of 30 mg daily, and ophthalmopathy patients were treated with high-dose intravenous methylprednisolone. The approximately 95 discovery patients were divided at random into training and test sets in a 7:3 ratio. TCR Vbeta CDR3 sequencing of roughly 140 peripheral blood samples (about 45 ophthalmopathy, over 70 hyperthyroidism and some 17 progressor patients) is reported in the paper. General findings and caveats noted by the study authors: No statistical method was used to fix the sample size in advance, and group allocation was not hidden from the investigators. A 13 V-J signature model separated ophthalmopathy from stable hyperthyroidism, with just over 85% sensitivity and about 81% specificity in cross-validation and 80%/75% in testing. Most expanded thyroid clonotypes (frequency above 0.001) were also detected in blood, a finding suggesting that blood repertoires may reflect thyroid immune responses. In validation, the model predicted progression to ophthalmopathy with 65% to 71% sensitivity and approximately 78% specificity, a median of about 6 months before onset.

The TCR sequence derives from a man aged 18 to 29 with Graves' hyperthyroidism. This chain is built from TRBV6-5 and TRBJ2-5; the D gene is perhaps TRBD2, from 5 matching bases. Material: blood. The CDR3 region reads CASSSPGGSATQYF. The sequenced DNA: TGTGCCAGCAGTTCCCCTGGCGGGTCCGCGACCCAGTACTTC.